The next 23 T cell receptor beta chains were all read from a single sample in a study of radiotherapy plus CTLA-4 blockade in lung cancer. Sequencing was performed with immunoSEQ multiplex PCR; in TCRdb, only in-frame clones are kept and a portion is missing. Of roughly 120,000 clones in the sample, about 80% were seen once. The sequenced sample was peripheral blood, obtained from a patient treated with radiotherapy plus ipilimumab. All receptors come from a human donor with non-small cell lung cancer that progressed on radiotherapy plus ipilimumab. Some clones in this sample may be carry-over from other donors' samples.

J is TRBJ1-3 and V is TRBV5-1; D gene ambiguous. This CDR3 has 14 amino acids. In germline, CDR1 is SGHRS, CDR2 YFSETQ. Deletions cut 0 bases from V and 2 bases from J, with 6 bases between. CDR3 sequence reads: CASSLGDTGNTIYF. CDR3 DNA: TGCGCCAGCAGCTTGGGAGATACTGGAAACACCATATATTTT.

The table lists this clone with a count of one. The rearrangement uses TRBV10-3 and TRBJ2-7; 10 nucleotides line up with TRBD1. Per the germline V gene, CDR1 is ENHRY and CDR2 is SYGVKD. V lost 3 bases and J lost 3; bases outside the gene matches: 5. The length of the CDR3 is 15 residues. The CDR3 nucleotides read TGTGCCATCAGTGATCTGGGACAGGGGAACTACGAGCAGTACTTC. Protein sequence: CAISDLGQGNYEQYF.

CDR3 residues: CASSLNQRPGIGELFF. CDR3 sequence (DNA): TGCGCCAGCAGCTTGAATCAACGGCCGGGAATCGGGGAGCTGTTTTTT. The J gene is TRBJ2-2, the V gene TRBV5-1; tentatively, D is TRBD2 (5 bases). V shed 1 base and J shed 7 bases, with 17 bases lying between them. The CDR3 has 16 residues. CDR1 is SGHRS and CDR2 is YFSETQ in the germline V gene.

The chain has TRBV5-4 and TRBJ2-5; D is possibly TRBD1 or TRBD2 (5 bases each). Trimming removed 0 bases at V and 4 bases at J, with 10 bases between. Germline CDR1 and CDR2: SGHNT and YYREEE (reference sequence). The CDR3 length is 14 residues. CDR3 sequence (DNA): TGTGCCAGCAGCTTGGGATCTGGGACAGAGACCCAGTACTTC. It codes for CASSLGSGTETQYF.

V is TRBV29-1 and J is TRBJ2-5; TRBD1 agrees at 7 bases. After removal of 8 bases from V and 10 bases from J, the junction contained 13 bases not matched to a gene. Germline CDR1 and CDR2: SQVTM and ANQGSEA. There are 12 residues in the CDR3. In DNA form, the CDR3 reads TGCAGCTTCTCGCGACAGGGAATGGACCAGTACTTC. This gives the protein CSFSRQGMDQYF.

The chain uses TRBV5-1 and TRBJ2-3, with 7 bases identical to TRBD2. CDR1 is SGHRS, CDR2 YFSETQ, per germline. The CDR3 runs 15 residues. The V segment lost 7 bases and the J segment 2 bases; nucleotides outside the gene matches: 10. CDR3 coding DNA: TGCGCCAGCCTCTTGAGCGGGGAGGCCACAGATACGCAGTATTTT. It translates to CASLLSGEATDTQYF.

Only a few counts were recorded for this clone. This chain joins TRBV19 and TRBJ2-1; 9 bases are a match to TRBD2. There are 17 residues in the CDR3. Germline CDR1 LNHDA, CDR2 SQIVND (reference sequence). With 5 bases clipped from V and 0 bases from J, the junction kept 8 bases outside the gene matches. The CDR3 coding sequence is TGTGCCAGTAGTCCGGCACCGGGACTAGCCTCCTACAATGAGCAGTTCTTC. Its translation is CASSPAPGLASYNEQFF.

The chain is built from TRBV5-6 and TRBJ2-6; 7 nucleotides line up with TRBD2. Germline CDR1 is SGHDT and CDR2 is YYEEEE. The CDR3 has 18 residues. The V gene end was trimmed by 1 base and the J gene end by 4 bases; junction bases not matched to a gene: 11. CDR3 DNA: TGTGCCAGCAGCTTGTGGGGGGGTGGGCCTCACGGGGCCAACGTCCTGACTTTC. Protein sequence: CASSLWGGGPHGANVLTF. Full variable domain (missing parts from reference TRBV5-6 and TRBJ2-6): DAGVTQSPTHLIKTRGQQVTLRCSPKSGHDTVSWYQQALGQGPQFIFQYYEEEERQRGNFPDRFSGHQFPNYSSELNVNALLLGDSALYLCASSLWGGGPHGANVLTFGAGSRLTVL.

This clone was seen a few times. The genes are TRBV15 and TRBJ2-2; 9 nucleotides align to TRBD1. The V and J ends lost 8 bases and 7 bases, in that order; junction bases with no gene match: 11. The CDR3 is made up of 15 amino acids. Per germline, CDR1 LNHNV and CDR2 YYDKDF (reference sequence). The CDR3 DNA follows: TGTGCCACCGTCCGGGACAGGGTTCGCAACGGGGAGCTGTTTTTT. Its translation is CATVRDRVRNGELFF. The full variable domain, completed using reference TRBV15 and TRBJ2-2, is DAMVIQNPRYQVTQFGKPVTLSCSQTLNHNVMYWYQQKSSQAPKLLFHYYDKDFNNEADTPDNFQSRRPNTSFCFLDIRSPGLGDTAMYLCATVRDRVRNGELFFGEGSRLTVL.

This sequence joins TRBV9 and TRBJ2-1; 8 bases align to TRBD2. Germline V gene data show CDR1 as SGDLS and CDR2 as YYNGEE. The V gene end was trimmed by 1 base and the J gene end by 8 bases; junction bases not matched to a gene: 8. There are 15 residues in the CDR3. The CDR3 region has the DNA TGTGCCAGCAGCGTAATCCGGGGGGGCTCTGATGAGCAGTTCTTC. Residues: CASSVIRGGSDEQFF.

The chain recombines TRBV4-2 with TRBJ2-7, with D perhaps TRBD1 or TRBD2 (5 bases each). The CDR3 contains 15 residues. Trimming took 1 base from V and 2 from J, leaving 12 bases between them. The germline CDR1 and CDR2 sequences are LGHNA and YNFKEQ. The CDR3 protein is CASSQVGTGPYEQYF. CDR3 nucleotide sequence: TGTGCCAGCAGCCAAGTCGGGACGGGCCCCTACGAGCAGTACTTC.

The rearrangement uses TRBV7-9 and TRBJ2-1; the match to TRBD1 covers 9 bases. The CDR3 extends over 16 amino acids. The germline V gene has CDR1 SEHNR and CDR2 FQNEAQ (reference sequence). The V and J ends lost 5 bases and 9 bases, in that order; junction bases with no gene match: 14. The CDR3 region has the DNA TGTGCCAGCAGCCCACCGGGACAGGGACCCTTAGGTGAGCAGTTCTTC. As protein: CASSPPGQGPLGEQFF.

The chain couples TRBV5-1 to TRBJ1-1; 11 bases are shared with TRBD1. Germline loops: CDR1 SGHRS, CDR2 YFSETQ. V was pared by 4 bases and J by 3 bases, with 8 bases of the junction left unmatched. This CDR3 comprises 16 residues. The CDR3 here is CASSIRTGGLDTEAFF. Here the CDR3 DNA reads TGCGCCAGCAGCATTCGGACAGGGGGCTTGGACACTGAAGCTTTCTTT. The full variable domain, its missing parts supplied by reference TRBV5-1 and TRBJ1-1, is KAGVTQTPRYLIKTRGQQVTLSCSPISGHRSVSWYQQTPGQGLQFLFEYFSETQRNKGNFPGRFSGRQFSNSRSEMNVSTLELGDSALYLCASSIRTGGLDTEAFFGQGTRLTVV.

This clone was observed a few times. CDR3 sequence (DNA): TGTGCCAGTAGTCATTACAGGGGTTCAAATGAAAAACTGTTTTTT. The encoded protein is CASSHYRGSNEKLFF. The chain is built from TRBV19 and TRBJ1-4, with 7 bases aligning to TRBD1. J lost 5 bases, V lost 5 bases, and 8 bases had no gene match. The CDR3 loop spans 15 amino acids. Germline lookup yields CDR1 LNHDA and CDR2 SQIVND (reference sequence).

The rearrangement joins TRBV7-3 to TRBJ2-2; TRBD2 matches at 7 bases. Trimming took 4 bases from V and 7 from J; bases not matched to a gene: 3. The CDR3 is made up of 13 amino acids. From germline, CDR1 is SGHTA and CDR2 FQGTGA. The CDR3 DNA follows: TGTGCCAGCAGCTCCGCGGGGGTCGGGGAGCTGTTTTTT. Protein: CASSSAGVGELFF.

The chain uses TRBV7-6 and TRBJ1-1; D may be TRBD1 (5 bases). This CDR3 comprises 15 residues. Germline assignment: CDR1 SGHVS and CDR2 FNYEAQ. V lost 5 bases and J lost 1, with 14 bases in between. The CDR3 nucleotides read TGTGCCAGCAGCCCCACAGGATTTCAGAACACTGAAGCTTTCTTT. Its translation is CASSPTGFQNTEAFF.

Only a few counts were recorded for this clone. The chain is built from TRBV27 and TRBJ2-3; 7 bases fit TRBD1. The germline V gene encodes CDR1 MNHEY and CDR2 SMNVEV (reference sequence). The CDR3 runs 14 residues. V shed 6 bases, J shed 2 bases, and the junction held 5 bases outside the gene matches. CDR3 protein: CASRITGATDTQYF. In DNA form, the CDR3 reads TGTGCCAGCAGAATTACAGGGGCCACAGATACGCAGTATTTT.

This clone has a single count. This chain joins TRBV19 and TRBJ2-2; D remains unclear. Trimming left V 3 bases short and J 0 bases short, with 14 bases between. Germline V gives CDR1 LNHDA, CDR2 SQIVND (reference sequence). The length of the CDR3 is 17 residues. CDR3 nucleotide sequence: TGTGCCAGTAGTATTTTCGCCAATTTAGCGAACACCGGGGAGCTGTTTTTT. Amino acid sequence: CASSIFANLANTGELFF.

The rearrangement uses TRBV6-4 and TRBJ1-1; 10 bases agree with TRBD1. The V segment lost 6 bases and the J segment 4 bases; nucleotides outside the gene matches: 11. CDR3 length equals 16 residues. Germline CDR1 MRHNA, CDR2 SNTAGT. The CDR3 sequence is CASSPGTGVVSTEAFF. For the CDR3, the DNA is TGTGCCAGCAGCCCCGGGACAGGGGTCGTGAGCACTGAAGCTTTCTTT.

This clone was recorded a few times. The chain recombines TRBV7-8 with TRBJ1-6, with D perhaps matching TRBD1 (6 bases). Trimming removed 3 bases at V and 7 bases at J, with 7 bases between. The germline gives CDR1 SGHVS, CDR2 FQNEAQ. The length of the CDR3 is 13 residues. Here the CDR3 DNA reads TGTGCCAGCAGCTTCGGACAGAATTCACCCCTCCACTTT. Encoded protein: CASSFGQNSPLHF.

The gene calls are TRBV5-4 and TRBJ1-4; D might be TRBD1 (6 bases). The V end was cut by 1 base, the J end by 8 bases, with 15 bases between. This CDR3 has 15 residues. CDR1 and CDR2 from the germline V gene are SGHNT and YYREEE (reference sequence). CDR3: CASSLPGGGGEKLFF. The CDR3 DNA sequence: TGTGCCAGCAGCTTGCCCGGAGGGGGGGGCGAAAAACTGTTTTTT.

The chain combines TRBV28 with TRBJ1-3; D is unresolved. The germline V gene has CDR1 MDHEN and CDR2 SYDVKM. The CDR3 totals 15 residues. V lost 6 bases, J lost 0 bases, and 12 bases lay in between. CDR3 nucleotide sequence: TGTGCCAGCAGCGTCTTTGGAAGCTCTGGAAACACCATATATTTT. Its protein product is CASSVFGSSGNTIYF.

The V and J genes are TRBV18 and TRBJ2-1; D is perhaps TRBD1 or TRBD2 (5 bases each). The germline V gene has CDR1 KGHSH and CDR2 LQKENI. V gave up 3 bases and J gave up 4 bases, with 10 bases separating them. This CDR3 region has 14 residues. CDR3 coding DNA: TGTGCCAGCTCACCCCCGGGACGGTACAATGAGCAGTTCTTC. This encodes CASSPPGRYNEQFF.